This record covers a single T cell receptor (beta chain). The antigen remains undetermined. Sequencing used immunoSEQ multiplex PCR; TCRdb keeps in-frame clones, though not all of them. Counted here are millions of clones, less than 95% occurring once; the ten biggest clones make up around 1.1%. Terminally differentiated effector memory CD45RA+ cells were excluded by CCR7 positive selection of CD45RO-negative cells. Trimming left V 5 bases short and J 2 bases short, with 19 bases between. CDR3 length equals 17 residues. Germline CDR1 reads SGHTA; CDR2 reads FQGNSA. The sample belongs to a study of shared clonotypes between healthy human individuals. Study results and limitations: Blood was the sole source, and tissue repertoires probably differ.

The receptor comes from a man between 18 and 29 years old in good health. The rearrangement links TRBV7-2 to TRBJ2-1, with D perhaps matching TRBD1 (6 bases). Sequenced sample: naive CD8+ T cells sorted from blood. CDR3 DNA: TGTGCCAGCAGCCAGGGGTTATGGAGGCGAGCCTACAATGAGCAGTTCTTC. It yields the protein CASSQGLWRRAYNEQFF.